Following are 16 T cell receptor beta chains from one sample sequenced in a study of blood T cell repertoires in COVID-19 (dated by TCRdb to 2018 to 2020). To prepare the library, the immunoSEQ multiplex PCR assay was applied. TCRdb provides this immuneACCESS table in a form limited to in-frame rearrangements. Some clones are lacking; in checked studies, under half of them reflect an unresolved V gene, and why the rest are absent is not known. The sample data list about 14,000 clones, and around nine tenths of these were observed just once. The ten biggest clones cover 17% of the sample. The source material was peripheral blood. All receptors derive from a human donor with active COVID-19. The donor label of this sample is uncertain.

The rearrangement joins TRBV18 to TRBJ2-1, with 7 nucleotides matching TRBD2. The germline CDR1 and CDR2 sequences are KGHSH and LQKENI. This CDR3 contains 15 residues. V was pared by 6 bases and J by 4 bases, with 9 bases of the junction left unmatched. CDR3 residues: CASSPGAGEYNEQFF. Here the CDR3 DNA reads TGTGCCAGCTCCCCCGGGGCGGGGGAGTACAATGAGCAGTTCTTC. Based on the CDR3 plus reference TRBV18 and TRBJ2-1, the full variable domain is NAGVMQNPRHLVRRRGQEARLRCSPMKGHSHVYWYRQLPEEGLKFMVYLQKENIIDESGMPKERFSAEFPKEGPSILRIQQVVRGDSAAYFCASSPGAGEYNEQFFGPGTRLTVL.

The V and J genes are TRBV18 and TRBJ1-1, with D perhaps matching TRBD1 (6 bases). CDR3 size: 17 residues. Trimming took off 0 bases at V and 2 bases at J, with 16 bases between the two ends. Germline values: CDR1 KGHSH, CDR2 LQKENI. CDR3 coding DNA: TGTGCCAGCTCACCACCACCATTCCAGGGGCGAAACACTGAAGCTTTCTTT. Translated, it gives CASSPPPFQGRNTEAFF.

The chain uses TRBV4-1 and TRBJ1-6; 7 nucleotides align to TRBD1. The CDR3 has 15 amino acids. With V trimmed by 3 bases and J by 11 bases, 10 bases remained unmatched. Germline CDR1 is MGHRA and CDR2 is YSYEKL. The CDR3 loop reads CASSQRQGLNPPLHF. The CDR3 DNA is TGCGCCAGCAGCCAGCGACAGGGATTGAATCCACCCCTCCACTTT.

The V gene is TRBV6-5, the J gene TRBJ2-7; 9 nucleotides match TRBD1. V was pared by 7 bases and J by 8 bases, with 6 bases of the junction left unmatched. CDR1 and CDR2 from the germline V gene are MNHEY and SVGAGI. The CDR3 spans 12 residues. CDR3: CASTRTGAKQYF. In nucleotides, the CDR3 is TGTGCCAGCACCAGGACAGGGGCAAAGCAGTACTTC.

The chain employs TRBV5-1 and TRBJ1-5; 7 bases fit TRBD1. V dropped 0 bases and J dropped 4; count of bases not matched to a gene: 4. The CDR3 spans 15 residues. CDR1 and CDR2 from the germline V gene are SGHRS and YFSETQ. CDR3 nucleotide sequence: TGCGCCAGCAGCTTGGCGGGACAGAGAAATCAGCCCCAGCATTTT. It is translated as CASSLAGQRNQPQHF.

This chain links TRBV5-5 with TRBJ2-3, with 8 bases lining up with TRBD1. The V and J ends lost 4 bases and 6 bases, in that order; junction bases with no gene match: 7. There are 14 residues in the CDR3. Looked up from germline, CDR1 is SGHKS and CDR2 is YYEKEE (reference sequence). DNA of the CDR3: TGTGCCAGCAGCCCGCGGACAGGGTCGGATACGCAGTATTTT. This gives the protein CASSPRTGSDTQYF.

This clone was detected a few times. The chain recombines TRBV30 with TRBJ1-3; 7 bases agree with TRBD1. CDR1 is GTSNPN and CDR2 is SVGIG in the germline V gene (reference sequence). V lost 2 bases and J lost 2; bases outside the gene matches: 3. The CDR3 spans 14 residues. The CDR3 coding sequence is TGTGCCTGGAGTCCGGGACAGACTGGAAACACCATATATTTT. Translated, it gives CAWSPGQTGNTIYF.

The V gene is TRBV5-1, the J gene TRBJ2-3; the match to TRBD2 covers 13 bases. Trimming at V came to 4 bases and at J to 4 bases, leaving 3 bases not matched to a gene. The CDR3 spans 15 residues. The germline CDR1 and CDR2 sequences are SGHRS and YFSETQ. CDR3 DNA sequence: TGCGCCAGCAGCCGGACTAGCGGGAGCGCAGATACGCAGTATTTT. Protein sequence: CASSRTSGSADTQYF.

The chain has TRBV6-5 and TRBJ1-6; unclear D gene. Germline values: CDR1 MNHEY, CDR2 SVGAGI. CDR3 length equals 16 residues. V lost 2 bases, J lost 0 bases, and 8 bases lay in between. CDR3 in amino acids: CASSYGSNSYNSPLHF. The CDR3 DNA reads TGTGCCAGCAGTTACGGGAGCAACTCCTATAATTCACCCCTCCACTTT.

This chain connects TRBV7-9 to TRBJ1-2; possibly TRBD1 for D (5 bases). The CDR3 has 13 amino acids. Germline-derived CDR1 and CDR2 are SEHNR and FQNEAQ (reference sequence). Trimming left V 7 bases short and J 3 bases short, with 12 bases between. CDR3 amino acids: CASTSGLYYGYTF. The CDR3 DNA follows: TGTGCCAGCACCTCAGGGTTATACTATGGCTACACCTTC. Full variable domain (outside the CDR3, taken from reference TRBV7-9 and TRBJ1-2): DTGVSQNPRHKITKRGQNVTFRCDPISEHNRLYWYRQTLGQGPEFLTYFQNEAQLEKSRLLSDRFSAERPKGSFSTLEIQRTEQGDSAMYLCASTSGLYYGYTFGSGTRLTVV.

The V call is TRBV5-5, the J call TRBJ1-1, with 8 bases matching TRBD1. Looked up from germline, CDR1 is SGHKS and CDR2 is YYEKEE (reference sequence). CDR3 length: 19 amino acids. Trimming at V came to 2 bases and at J to 3 bases, leaving 18 bases not matched to a gene. As DNA, the CDR3 is TGTGCCAGCAGCTTTAACCCGCGTTTAAAGGACAGGGTGGACACTGAAGCTTTCTTT. Its translation is CASSFNPRLKDRVDTEAFF.

J is TRBJ2-1 and V is TRBV5-4, with 9 bases matching TRBD2. Looked up from germline, CDR1 is SGHNT and CDR2 is YYREEE (reference sequence). The CDR3 is made up of 16 amino acids. Trimming removed 3 bases from V and 1 base from J; junction bases left unmatched: 5. The CDR3 spells CASSSAGGRSYNEQFF. The CDR3 region has the DNA TGTGCCAGCAGCTCCGCGGGAGGGCGATCCTACAATGAGCAGTTCTTC.

The CDR3 nucleotides read TGTGCCAGCAGCAGCCCCGGGACACCTGGAACTTGGCCGGCCTATGGCTACACCTTC. Amino acids: CASSSPGTPGTWPAYGYTF. The V gene is TRBV21-1, the J gene TRBJ1-2; the table's TRBD1 call for D was not verified on the DNA. TRBV21-1 is a known pseudogene. This CDR3 is built from 19 residues.

The chain links TRBV10-3 to TRBJ2-1; 7 bases agree with TRBD2. CDR3 size: 16 residues. V trimming: 0 bases; J trimming: 0 bases; junction bases outside the gene matches: 2. CDR1 ENHRY and CDR2 SYGVKD come from the germline V gene. The CDR3 bases are TGTGCCATCAGTGAGTCAACGGGGGGCTCCTACAATGAGCAGTTCTTC. Translated, it gives CAISESTGGSYNEQFF.

As concerns this clone: Because the CDR3's place on the DNA is in doubt, the DNA is left out and the CDR3 is given as listed by TCRdb. This chain joins TRBV12-1 and TRBJ2-1; the table's D call, TRBD1, was not checked against the DNA. TRBV12-1 is marked as a pseudogene. The CDR3 sequence runs 16 residues, both termini included. CDR3 residues: CASSFAVVGAGNEQFF.

This rearrangement joins TRBV29-1 to TRBJ2-3; the match to TRBD1 covers 9 bases. Losses at the gene ends were 3 bases for V and 5 bases for J; bases not matched to a gene: 12. The CDR3 is 16 residues long. Germline values: CDR1 SQVTM, CDR2 ANQGSEA. The CDR3 loop is CSVEAPLGQGRDTQYF. The CDR3, as DNA: TGCAGCGTTGAGGCCCCCCTAGGACAGGGGCGAGATACGCAGTATTTT.